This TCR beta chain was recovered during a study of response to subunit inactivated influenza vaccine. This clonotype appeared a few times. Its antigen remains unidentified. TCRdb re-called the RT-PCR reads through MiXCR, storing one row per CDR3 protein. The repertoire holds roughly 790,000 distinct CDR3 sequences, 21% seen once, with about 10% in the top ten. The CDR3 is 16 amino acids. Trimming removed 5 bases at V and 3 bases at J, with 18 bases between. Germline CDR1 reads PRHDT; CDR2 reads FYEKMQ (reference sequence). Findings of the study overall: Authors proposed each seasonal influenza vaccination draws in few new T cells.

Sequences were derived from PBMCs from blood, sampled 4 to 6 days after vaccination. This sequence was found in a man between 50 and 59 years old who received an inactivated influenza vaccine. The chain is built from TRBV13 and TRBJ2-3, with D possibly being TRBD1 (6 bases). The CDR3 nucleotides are TGTGCCAGCAGCCCCGGGACATTAGGGAAAACAGATACGCAGTATTTT. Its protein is CASSPGTLGKTDTQYF.